Shown below are 19 T cell receptor beta chains from a single sample sequenced in a study of blood T cell repertoires in COVID-19 (dated by TCRdb to 2018 to 2021). Receptors were amplified or captured by the immunoSEQ multiplex PCR assay. TCRdb obtained this table from immuneACCESS and retained in-frame rearrangements with V and J assigned. These tables miss some clones; where compared with another copy, unresolved V genes account for less than half of the shortfall, and the remainder is unexplained. In this sample the table shows 360,000 or so clones, 88% of which occur a single time. The ten largest make up around 0.92% of the sample. Sequenced sample: PBMCs or T cells enriched from blood (not recorded which). The receptors here all came from a woman in her twenties or thirties who had been exposed to COVID-19.

CDR3 coding DNA: TGTGCCAGCAGCTTTGAACGGGACTCCTACAATGAGCAGTTCTTC. Protein sequence: CASSFERDSYNEQFF. This chain joins TRBV7-6 and TRBJ2-1; possible D gene TRBD2, 5 bases. The CDR3 sequence is 15 residues long. CDR1 and CDR2 (germline): SGHVS, FNYEAQ. With 3 bases removed from V and 0 bases from J, the gap between germline ends came to 9 bases.

V gene TRBV5-4 combines with J gene TRBJ2-7; TRBD1 might be the D (7 bases). Germline V gene lookup returns CDR1 SGHNT and CDR2 YYREEE (reference sequence). The CDR3 length is 14 residues. Trimming removed 4 bases at V and 2 bases at J, with 13 bases between. Here the CDR3 reads CASSGGDRAYEQYF. CDR3 nucleotides: TGTGCCAGCAGCGGAGGGGACAGAGCCTACGAGCAGTACTTC.

The gene calls are TRBV19 and TRBJ1-4; D is uncertain. From germline, CDR1 is LNHDA and CDR2 SQIVND (reference sequence). Trimming shortened V by 10 bases and J by 10 bases, and 25 bases separated the two germline ends. The CDR3 has 15 residues. The CDR3 nucleotides are TGTGCCACTCAAGATGGAGGCACCACGGGTACAAAACTGTTTTTT. This gives the protein CATQDGGTTGTKLFF.

The chain uses TRBV5-1 and TRBJ2-4, with 10 bases identical to TRBD1. The CDR3 covers 18 residues. J lost 0 bases, V lost 0 bases, and 6 bases had no gene match. Germline lookup yields CDR1 SGHRS and CDR2 YFSETQ. The CDR3 spells CASSLGQGATGAKNIQYF. CDR3 sequence (DNA): TGCGCCAGCAGCTTGGGACAGGGGGCTACGGGAGCCAAAAACATTCAGTACTTC. Together with reference TRBV5-1 and TRBJ2-4, the CDR3 gives the full variable domain: KAGVTQTPRYLIKTRGQQVTLSCSPISGHRSVSWYQQTPGQGLQFLFEYFSETQRNKGNFPGRFSGRQFSNSRSEMNVSTLELGDSALYLCASSLGQGATGAKNIQYFGAGTRLSVL.

This rearrangement joins TRBV11-3 to TRBJ2-5; D perhaps matches TRBD2 (6 bases). The CDR3 consists of 16 residues. Per the germline V gene, CDR1 is SGHNT and CDR2 is YENEEA. Trimming removed 1 base from V and 5 bases from J, with 17 bases in between. This CDR3 is CASSLVAGSRGETQYF. The CDR3 bases are TGTGCCAGCAGCTTAGTTGCGGGATCTAGGGGTGAGACCCAGTACTTC.

The CDR3 DNA is TGTGCCAGCGGAACCAACAGGGGATACTCCCTAACTGAAGCTTTCTTT. Its protein is CASGTNRGYSLTEAFF. The chain uses TRBV27 and TRBJ1-1, with 7 bases fitting TRBD1. The CDR3 sequence is 16 residues long. J lost 5 bases, V lost 8 bases, and 17 bases had no gene match. Looked up from germline, CDR1 is MNHEY and CDR2 is SMNVEV (reference sequence).

J is TRBJ2-3 and V is TRBV7-8; weak D call: TRBD2 (5 bases). V shed 7 bases and J shed 4 bases, with 12 bases lying between them. The CDR3 is made up of 13 amino acids. Germline V gene data show CDR1 as SGHVS and CDR2 as FQNEAQ. The CDR3 loop reads CASTPTGADTQYF. The CDR3 DNA sequence: TGTGCCAGCACCCCTACCGGGGCAGATACGCAGTATTTT. Variable domain in full (rest from reference TRBV7-8 and TRBJ2-3): GAGVSQSPRYKVAKRGQDVALRCDPISGHVSLFWYQQALGQGPEFLTYFQNEAQLDKSGLPSDRFFAERPEGSVSTLKIQRTQQEDSAVYLCASTPTGADTQYFGPGTRLTVL.

This chain links TRBV15 with TRBJ1-4; D call uncertain. Germline V gene lookup returns CDR1 LNHNV and CDR2 YYDKDF (reference sequence). The CDR3 runs 14 residues. V lost 1 base, J lost 8 bases, and 11 bases lay in between. The CDR3 sequence is CATSRVRGKEKLFF. DNA for the CDR3: TGTGCCACCAGCAGAGTACGGGGAAAAGAAAAACTGTTTTTT.

The J gene is TRBJ2-1, the V gene TRBV7-3; TRBD2 matches 10 bases. CDR3 size: 14 residues. The germline gives CDR1 SGHTA, CDR2 FQGTGA. V gave up 1 base and J gave up 10 bases; unmatched junction bases: 4. CDR3 in amino acids: CASSLMLAGDEQFF. CDR3 nucleotides: TGTGCCAGCAGCTTAATGCTAGCGGGAGACGAGCAGTTCTTC.

This chain joins TRBV4-1 and TRBJ2-7, with D unclear. Germline V CDR1 and CDR2: MGHRA, YSYEKL. V gave up 4 bases and J gave up 5 bases, with 9 bases separating them. The length of the CDR3 is 12 residues. The CDR3 coding sequence is TGCGCCAGCAGCCCCGCCCAGGACGAGCAGTACTTC. Translation gives CASSPAQDEQYF.

This chain connects TRBV27 to TRBJ2-2, with TRBD1 matching 8 bases. CDR1 and CDR2 (germline): MNHEY, SMNVEV (reference sequence). CDR3 length equals 16 residues. The junction had 10 bases not matched to a gene; V was cut back by 5 bases and J by 5 bases. This chain's CDR3 is CASSPIGQGLTGELFF. The CDR3, as DNA: TGTGCCAGCAGTCCGATCGGACAGGGTTTAACCGGGGAGCTGTTTTTT.

The chain links TRBV28 to TRBJ1-2, with 12 bases aligning to TRBD1. The germline V gene encodes CDR1 MDHEN and CDR2 SYDVKM. V lost 5 bases and J lost 4; bases outside the gene matches: 20. This CDR3 has 20 residues. The CDR3 protein is CASSLRDRGPPPIPIYGYTF. The CDR3 DNA sequence: TGTGCCAGCAGTCTACGGGACAGGGGGCCACCCCCAATACCAATCTATGGCTACACCTTC.

V is TRBV12-3 or TRBV12-4 and J is TRBJ1-6, with D unresolved. There are 13 residues in the CDR3. Trimming stripped 3 bases from V and 14 bases from J, with 14 bases between. This CDR3 reads CASSFSLHFTLHF. As DNA, the CDR3 is TGTGCCAGCAGTTTCAGTCTCCATTTCACCCTCCACTTT.

The CDR3, as DNA: TGCGCCAGCAGCGCAGGGGGACCTGGAAACACCATATATTTT. This gives the protein CASSAGGPGNTIYF. The chain employs TRBV5-1 and TRBJ1-3, with 7 bases matching TRBD1. The CDR3 covers 14 residues. J gave up 2 bases and V 4 bases, and 3 bases lay outside the gene matches. The V gene's germline CDR1 is SGHRS and CDR2 YFSETQ. Complete variable domain (other parts from reference TRBV5-1 and TRBJ1-3): KAGVTQTPRYLIKTRGQQVTLSCSPISGHRSVSWYQQTPGQGLQFLFEYFSETQRNKGNFPGRFSGRQFSNSRSEMNVSTLELGDSALYLCASSAGGPGNTIYFGEGSWLTVV.

The rearrangement uses TRBV11-3 and TRBJ2-7; a weak D match, TRBD1 (5 bases). The V gene lost 5 bases and the J gene lost 1 base, with 15 bases spanning the gap. The CDR3 has 15 residues. Per the germline V gene, CDR1 is SGHNT and CDR2 is YENEEA. The chain's CDR3 is CASSLRRQPSYEQYF. CDR3 in DNA: TGTGCCAGCAGCCTCCGAAGACAGCCTTCCTACGAGCAGTACTTC.

The rearrangement uses TRBV2 and TRBJ1-5, with D tentatively TRBD1 (6 bases). Per the germline V gene, CDR1 is SNHLY and CDR2 is FYNNEI. There are 14 residues in the CDR3. V was cut by 5 bases and J by 10 bases, with 18 bases left in between. The CDR3 nucleotides read TGTGCCAGCAGTACCAACAGGGAGAGTCGACCCCAGCATTTT. It codes for CASSTNRESRPQHF.

This chain joins TRBV11-3 and TRBJ1-2, with 8 bases lining up with TRBD1. The CDR3 loop spans 13 amino acids. V shed 6 bases, J shed 8 bases, and the junction held 8 bases outside the gene matches. Germline CDR1 is SGHNT and CDR2 is YENEEA. CDR3 DNA: TGTGCCAGCAGTCGTGGACAGGGAGACGGCTACACCTTC. Translating it yields CASSRGQGDGYTF.

Note on this clone: One end of the junction does not line up with germline, which may come from a read error. J is TRBJ2-7 and V is TRBV11-2; D call uncertain. The CDR3 is 11 residues long. Germline CDR1 is SGHAT and CDR2 is FQNNGV. CDR3 sequence: CASSLSHEQYF. DNA of the CDR3: TGTGCCAGCAGCCTCTCCCACGAGCAGTACTTC.

This chain joins TRBV6-1 and TRBJ2-5; the match to TRBD1 covers 8 bases. CDR1 is MNHNS, CDR2 SASEGT, per germline. V lost 3 bases to trimming and J lost 5 bases; unmatched junction nucleotides: 11. This CDR3 is 16 amino acids long. CDR3 in amino acids: CASSDLGAGGSETQYF. CDR3 coding DNA: TGTGCCAGCAGTGACCTAGGGGCAGGGGGCAGTGAGACCCAGTACTTC.